This T cell receptor beta chain appears in the sequencing data of a study of post-analysis software for immune sequencing data. Findings and limits, study-wide: There were several TRBV segments more frequent in patients than controls, and TRBV5-6, TRBV5-1 and TRBV20-1 were among them.

The TCR beta cDNA libraries contained unique molecular identifiers. Researchers reported approximately 500,000 cDNA molecules coming from about 0.98 to 11 million T cells. A single record per CDR3 protein comes from TCRdb applying MiXCR to the PCR reads. The data show approximately 730,000 distinct CDR3 sequences, roughly 50% seen once. As for this clonotype: The antigen is unknown.

V lost 4 bases and J lost 6; bases outside the gene matches: 12. Germline values: CDR1 SNHLY, CDR2 FYNNEI. This CDR3 comprises 16 residues. The sequenced material came from blood. V and J are TRBV2 and TRBJ1-5; 7 bases line up with TRBD1. The TCR originated in a girl aged 5-17 years with multiple sclerosis. The CDR3 sequence is CASSGFQQGTGQPQHF. Written as DNA, the CDR3 is TGTGCCAGCAGTGGCTTCCAACAGGGGACTGGTCAGCCCCAGCATTTT.